This T cell receptor beta chain was profiled in a study of T cell repertoires in cytomegalovirus infection. Study-level background: The study used recently identified HLA-C-restricted and well-studied HLA-B-restricted CMV epitopes. Public TCR beta signature analysis indicated the presence of both CMV infection and matching HLA type. Study results and caveats: The ex vivo response showed dominance by HLA-C-restricted CMV-specific TCR beta clonotypes. Identification of carriers of CMV plus the relevant HLA was achieved through cumulative public TCR beta family frequency.

As regards this clonotype: As yet, its antigen is unknown.

Each CDR3 protein is one row after TCRdb ran MiXCR on the reads. The top ten hold 15% to 20% of the sample, which has about 500,000 distinct CDR3 sequences, 30% to 35% seen once. This CDR3 is 13 amino acids long. The V and J ends lost 6 bases and 3 bases respectively, with 10 bases between them. Germline CDR1 MDHEN, CDR2 SYDVKM. The V gene is TRBV28, the J gene TRBJ2-3; D remains ambiguous. This specimen was cultured PBMCs, taken from culture after CMV antigen stimulation. The TCR sequence derives from a human donor in good health (CMV status not recorded). Some clones in this sample may be carry-over from other donors' samples. The CDR3 DNA is TGTGCCAGCAGGATGGTGGGTACAGATACGCAGTATTTT. It is translated as CASRMVGTDTQYF.